This TCR beta chain was identified in a study of T cells expressing NK-cell markers. CDR3 length: 17 amino acids. Germline CDR1 and CDR2: MGHRA and YSYEKL. TCRdb derives one entry per CDR3 protein from the 5' RACE reads, leaving out DNA. Recorded for this sample: some 440,000 distinct CDR3 sequences. The clonotype comes from a woman aged 50 to 65 in good health. The genes are TRBV4-1 and TRBJ2-7; TCRdb outputs TRBD1, but without DNA this stays unchecked. The sequencing sample was made of blood T cells: a sorted CD56 or NKG2C T cell subset, CD4+ or CD8+ T cells, or bulk PBMC T cells (not recorded which). The CDR3 protein is CASSQTRDRGISYEQYF.